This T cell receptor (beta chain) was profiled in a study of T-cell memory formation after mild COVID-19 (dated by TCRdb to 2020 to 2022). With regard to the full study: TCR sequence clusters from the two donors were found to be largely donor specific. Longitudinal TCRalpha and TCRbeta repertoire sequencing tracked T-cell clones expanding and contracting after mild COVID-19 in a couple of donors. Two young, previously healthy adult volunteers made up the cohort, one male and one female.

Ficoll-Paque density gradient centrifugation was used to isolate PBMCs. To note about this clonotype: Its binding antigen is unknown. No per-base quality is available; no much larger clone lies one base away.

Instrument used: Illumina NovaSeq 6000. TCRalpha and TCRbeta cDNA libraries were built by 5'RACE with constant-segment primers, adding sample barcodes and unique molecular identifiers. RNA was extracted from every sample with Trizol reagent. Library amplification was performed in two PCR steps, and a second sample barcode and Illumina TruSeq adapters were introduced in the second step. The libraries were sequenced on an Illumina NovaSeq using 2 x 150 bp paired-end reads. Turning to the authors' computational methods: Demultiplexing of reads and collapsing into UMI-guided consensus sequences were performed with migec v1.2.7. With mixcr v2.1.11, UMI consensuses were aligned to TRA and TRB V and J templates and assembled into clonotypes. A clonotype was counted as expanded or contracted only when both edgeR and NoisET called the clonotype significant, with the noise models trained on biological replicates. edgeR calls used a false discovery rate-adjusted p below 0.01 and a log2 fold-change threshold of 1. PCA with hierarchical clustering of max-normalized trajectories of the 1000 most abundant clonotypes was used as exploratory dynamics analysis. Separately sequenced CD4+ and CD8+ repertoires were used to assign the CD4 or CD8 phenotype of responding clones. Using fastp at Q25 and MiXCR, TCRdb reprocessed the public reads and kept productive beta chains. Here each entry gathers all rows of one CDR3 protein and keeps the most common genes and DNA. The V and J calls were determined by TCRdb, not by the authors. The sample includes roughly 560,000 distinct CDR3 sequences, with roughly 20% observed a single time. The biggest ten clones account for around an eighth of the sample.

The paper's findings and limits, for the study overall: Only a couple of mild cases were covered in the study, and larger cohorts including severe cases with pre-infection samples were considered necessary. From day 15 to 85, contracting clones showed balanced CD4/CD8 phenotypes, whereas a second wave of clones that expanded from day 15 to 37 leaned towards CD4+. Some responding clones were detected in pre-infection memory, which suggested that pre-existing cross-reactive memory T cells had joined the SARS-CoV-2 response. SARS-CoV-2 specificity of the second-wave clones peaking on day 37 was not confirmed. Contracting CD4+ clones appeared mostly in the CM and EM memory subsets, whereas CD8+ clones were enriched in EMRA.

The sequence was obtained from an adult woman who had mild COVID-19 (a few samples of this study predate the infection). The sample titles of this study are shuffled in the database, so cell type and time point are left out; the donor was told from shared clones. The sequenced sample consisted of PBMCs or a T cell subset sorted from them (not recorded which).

In nucleotide form, the sequence is TGTGCCAGCAGCCGCCGGGACTCCCCAGATCAAACGCAGTATTTT. This codes for CASSRRDSPDQTQYF. This chain is built from TRBV5-5 and TRBJ2-3; TRBD2 is possibly the D segment (6 matching bases). In the germline V gene (reference sequence), CDR1 corresponds to SGHKS and CDR2 to YYEKEE. From its cysteine to its phenylalanine, the CDR3 spans 15 amino acids. Only the CDR3 region is kept as DNA, spanning 45 bases read in frame from base 1. V is reduced by 4 bases and J by 9 bases, leaving a spacing of 21 bases between them.